This T cell receptor beta chain was captured by sequencing in a study of blood T cell repertoires in COVID-19. Study summary: The study drew acute and convalescent COVID-19 samples from the United States, Italy and Spain. PBMCs, B-cell-depleted T cells, or T cells were the source of the cDNA or gDNA that made up the material.

How the authors handled the data: For nucleated cells, counts were estimated from reference gene primer amplification. Profiling relied on immunoSEQ multiplex PCR, and the TCRdb table lists in-frame clones only, not all of them. The V and J calls and clone size were taken over from that table, and D and trimming were inferred from the DNA. The repertoire holds roughly 150,000 clones, about 87% seen once, with under 3% in the top ten. Specimen: peripheral blood. The sequence derives from a woman older than 75 with COVID-19, enrolled during active disease.

The CDR3 region is CASNFKRREGQNEQFF. DNA of the CDR3: TGTGCCAGCAACTTCAAGCGGCGGGAGGGCCAAAATGAGCAGTTCTTC. The rearrangement joins TRBV21-1 to TRBJ2-1; whether TRBD2, the table's D call, matches the DNA was not checked. TRBV21-1 is shown as a pseudogene. The CDR3 has 16 amino acids.